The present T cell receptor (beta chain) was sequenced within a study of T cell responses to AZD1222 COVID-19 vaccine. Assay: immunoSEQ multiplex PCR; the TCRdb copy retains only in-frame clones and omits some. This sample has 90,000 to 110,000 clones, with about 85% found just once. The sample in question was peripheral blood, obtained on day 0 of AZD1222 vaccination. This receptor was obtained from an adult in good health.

The CDR3 nucleotides are TGTGCCAGTAGTATCAAGGAATACTATGGCTACACCTTC. The encoded protein is CASSIKEYYGYTF. The genes are TRBV19 and TRBJ1-2; D not resolved. Trimming left V 3 bases short and J 3 bases short, with 8 bases between. The CDR3 has 13 residues. Germline lookup yields CDR1 LNHDA and CDR2 SQIVND (reference sequence).